These 15 T cell receptor beta chains share one sample of origin, sequenced in a study of T cell repertoires in cytomegalovirus infection. TCRdb passed the reads through MiXCR, listing each CDR3 protein once. This sample has about 140,000 distinct CDR3 sequences; about 6.5% occur once, and the top ten carry approximately 18%. Sequenced: PBMCs. The receptors here all came from a human donor in good health (CMV status not recorded). Some clones in this sample may be carry-over from other donors' samples.

This clonotype was observed many times. This chain links TRBV7-6 with TRBJ2-7; D perhaps matches TRBD1 (6 bases). V was trimmed by 5 bases and J by 4 bases, leaving 12 bases between them. The CDR3 is made up of 13 amino acids. CDR1 is SGHVS, CDR2 FNYEAQ, per germline. In DNA form, the CDR3 reads TGTGCCAGCAGCCCAGGACAGTCTTACGAGCAGTACTTC. Translation gives CASSPGQSYEQYF.

Comments on this clonotype: It is likely a read error, because the conserved phenylalanine at the end of the CDR3 is missing. V and J are TRBV14 and TRBJ2-5, with D unresolved. Looked up from germline, CDR1 is SGHDN and CDR2 is FVKESK. The length of the CDR3 is 14 residues. V was cut by 0 bases and J by 1 base, with 6 bases left in between. The CDR3 sequence: CASSQDPSQETQYS. The CDR3 DNA is TGTGCCAGCAGCCAAGATCCCAGCCAAGAGACCCAGTACTCC.

This clonotype was seen at least ten times. The chain links TRBV5-1 to TRBJ2-1; the D is unclear. This CDR3 has 15 amino acids. Germline CDR1 SGHRS, CDR2 YFSETQ. The V end was cut by 6 bases, the J end by 4 bases, with 17 bases between. CDR3 amino acids: CASTVQGYQYNEQFF. The CDR3 nucleotides are TGCGCCAGCACCGTTCAAGGGTATCAGTACAATGAGCAGTTCTTC.

This clonotype was found many times. The V call is TRBV7-8, the J call TRBJ2-5; either TRBD1 or TRBD2 may fit D (5 bases each). With 5 bases removed from V and 5 bases from J, the gap between germline ends came to 18 bases. This CDR3 region has 15 residues. Germline V gives CDR1 SGHVS, CDR2 FQNEAQ. The CDR3 loop reads CASSRGPLRGETQYF. The CDR3 DNA reads as TGTGCCAGCAGCCGGGGACCGCTGAGGGGTGAGACCCAGTACTTC.

This clonotype occurred many times. The chain joins TRBV29-1 to TRBJ1-2, with no clear D. The V and J ends lost 6 bases and 3 bases respectively, with 14 bases between them. The CDR3 totals 13 residues. Germline values: CDR1 SQVTM, CDR2 ANQGSEA. CDR3 protein: CSVRTGFDYGYTF. The CDR3 nucleotides are TGCAGCGTAAGGACGGGGTTCGACTATGGCTACACCTTC. The full variable domain, rest sourced from reference TRBV29-1 and TRBJ1-2, is SAVISQKPSRDICQRGTSLTIQCQVDSQVTMMFWYRQQPGQSLTLIATANQGSEATYESGFVIDKFPISRPNLTFSTLTVSNMSPEDSSIYLCSVRTGFDYGYTFGSGTRLTVV.

This rearrangement joins TRBV7-2 to TRBJ2-7; a possible D gene is TRBD2 (5 bases). The germline V gene encodes CDR1 SGHTA and CDR2 FQGNSA. The CDR3 runs 13 residues. V was pared by 5 bases and J by 3 bases, with 11 bases between. The CDR3 here is CASSAGLYYEQYF. The CDR3 coding sequence is TGTGCCAGCAGCGCCGGACTCTACTACGAGCAGTACTTC.

This clonotype was observed many times. This chain joins TRBV10-3 and TRBJ1-1; D unclear. The CDR3 sequence is 13 residues long. Germline lookup yields CDR1 ENHRY and CDR2 SYGVKD. Trimming removed 0 bases from V and 11 bases from J, with 13 bases in between. CDR3 bases: TGTGCCATCAGTGAGTCGAATGGGCGAGTGGCTTTCTTT. This translates into CAISESNGRVAFF.

This clonotype was counted many times. This chain joins TRBV19 and TRBJ2-2; 11 nucleotides match TRBD1. Per germline, CDR1 LNHDA and CDR2 SQIVND (reference sequence). V trimming: 3 bases; J trimming: 7 bases; junction bases outside the gene matches: 10. This CDR3 spans 17 amino acids. CDR3 loop: CASSIGAGTGGLGELFF. CDR3 DNA: TGTGCCAGTAGTATCGGTGCCGGGACAGGGGGACTCGGGGAGCTGTTTTTT.

V usage is TRBV5-5 and J usage is TRBJ1-6; TRBD1 matches 7 bases. This CDR3 has 14 amino acids. V shed 4 bases and J 2 bases; nucleotides not matched to a gene: 0. Germline CDR1 reads SGHKS; CDR2 reads YYEKEE (reference sequence). The CDR3 DNA follows: TGTGCCAGCAGCCAGGGGGCCTATAATTCACCCCTCCACTTT. Protein product: CASSQGAYNSPLHF.

A word on this clonotype: A clone one base away is much larger, so this may be a read error. The rearrangement links TRBV5-1 to TRBJ1-2; TRBD1 aligns across 7 bases. Germline V gene lookup returns CDR1 SGHRS and CDR2 YFSETQ. The CDR3 extends over 13 amino acids. The CDR3: CASSTGQNYGCTF. DNA for the CDR3: TGCGCCAGCAGCACGGGACAGAACTATGGCTGCACCTTC.

The chain is built from TRBV5-4 and TRBJ1-4, with no clear D. This CDR3 has 14 residues. Trimming left V 4 bases short and J 0 bases short, with 7 bases between. Looked up from germline, CDR1 is SGHNT and CDR2 is YYREEE (reference sequence). The CDR3 nucleotides are TGTGCCAGCAGCCCAACTTCAACTAATGAAAAACTGTTTTTT. The encoded protein is CASSPTSTNEKLFF.

This chain connects TRBV5-1 to TRBJ2-3; 11 nucleotides align to TRBD2. The CDR3 has 14 residues. V was clipped by 2 bases and J by 8 bases; unmatched bases: 4. Germline CDR1 is SGHRS and CDR2 is YFSETQ. DNA of the CDR3: TGCGCCAGCAGCTTTGAGACTAGCGGGACTACGCAGTATTTT. Translating gives CASSFETSGTTQYF.

This clonotype was detected ten times or more. V and J are TRBV12-3 or TRBV12-4 and TRBJ2-3; TRBD2 matches 15 bases. The junction had 1 base not matched to a gene; V was cut back by 5 bases and J by 4 bases. This CDR3 is 15 amino acids long. CDR3 bases: TGTGCCAGCAGTGGACTAGCGGGGGGGCCAGATACGCAGTATTTT. This gives the protein CASSGLAGGPDTQYF.

This clonotype was seen at least ten times. The rearrangement links TRBV7-9 to TRBJ1-5; D gene ambiguous. This CDR3 region has 13 residues. The germline V gene has CDR1 SEHNR and CDR2 FQNEAQ (reference sequence). V lost 2 bases and J 5 bases, leaving 7 bases between the germline ends. CDR3 protein: CASSLTEYQPQHF. The CDR3 DNA sequence: TGTGCCAGCAGCTTAACAGAATATCAGCCCCAGCATTTT.

This clonotype came up a few times. This chain uses TRBV6-1 with TRBJ2-3; 9 bases are a match to TRBD1. This CDR3 is built from 15 residues. The germline gives CDR1 MNHNS, CDR2 SASEGT. Unmatched junction bases numbered 8, after V lost 5 bases and J lost 5 bases. CDR3 sequence (DNA): TGTGCCAGCAGTTCCCGGGACAGGGTCGGAGATACGCAGTATTTT. Its protein is CASSSRDRVGDTQYF.